Here is one TCR beta chain with its context. As yet, its antigen is unknown. Assay used: immunoSEQ multiplex PCR; TCRdb lists only in-frame clones, some missing. This sample has about 190,000 clones, with about nine tenths found just once. This sample is drawn from a study of T cell responses to AZD1222 COVID-19 vaccine. The CDR3 is 13 amino acids. With 5 bases removed from V and 1 base from J, the gap between germline ends came to 8 bases. In germline, CDR1 is MRHNA, CDR2 SNTAGT. General observations from the study: Mostly white British, mostly female donors; authors suggested clonal diversity may be underestimated. Baseline serostatus was positive in only six AZD1222 recipients. With dominance at 160-218 and 743-854, vaccine-associated CD4 TCRs spanned spike. Targeting of unmutated variant regions was reportedly seen in nearly half of spike-specific TCRs.

Sample: peripheral blood, taken on day 0 of AZD1222 vaccination. The V gene is TRBV6-4, the J gene TRBJ2-5, with D tentatively TRBD1 or TRBD2 (6 bases each). The TCR was taken from an adult in good health. The CDR3 spells CASSRGPQETQYF. CDR3 DNA sequence: TGTGCCAGCAGTCGGGGGCCCCAAGAGACCCAGTACTTC.